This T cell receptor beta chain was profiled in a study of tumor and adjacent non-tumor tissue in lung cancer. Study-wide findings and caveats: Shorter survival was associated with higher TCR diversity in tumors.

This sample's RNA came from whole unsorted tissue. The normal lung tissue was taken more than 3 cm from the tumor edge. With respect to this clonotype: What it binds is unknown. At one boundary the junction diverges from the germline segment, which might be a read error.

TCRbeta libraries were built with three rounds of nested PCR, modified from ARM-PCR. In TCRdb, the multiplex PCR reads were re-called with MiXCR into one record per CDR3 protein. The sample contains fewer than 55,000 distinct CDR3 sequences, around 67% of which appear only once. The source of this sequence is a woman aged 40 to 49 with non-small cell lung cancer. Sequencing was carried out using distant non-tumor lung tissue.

CDR3 residues: CASSYTSGANVLSF. CDR3 in DNA: TGTGCCAGCAGTTATACCTCTGGGGCCAACGTCCTGAGCTTC. The chain employs TRBV6-5 and TRBJ2-6, with D maybe TRBD1 (5 bases). This CDR3 region has 14 residues. CDR1 and CDR2 (germline): MNHEY, SVGAGI.